This TCR beta chain was sequenced during a study of CD8+ T cells in alopecia areata. General study points: Scalp clonality, along with expanded CD8+ clones among the top 100, was significantly decreased by tofacitinib.

On this clone: Its antigen is currently unknown.

Following RNA extraction, reverse transcription yielded cDNA that acted as the sequencing template. The protocol was immunoSEQ multiplex PCR, while the TCRdb copy is restricted to in-frame clones and leaves out a portion. The sample has approximately 180,000 clones, roughly 63% seen once; the top ten hold approximately 16%. Specified treatment: oral pan-JAK inhibitor, 5-10 mg twice daily. PBMCs, the starting material, were the source of sorted CD4+ and CD8+ T cells. CDR3 length: 15 residues. Germline CDR1 reads MNHEY; CDR2 reads SVGAGI. J lost 5 bases, V lost 2 bases, and 8 bases had no gene match. This receptor was obtained from a human donor with alopecia areata. The chain combines TRBV6-5 with TRBJ2-5; 7 bases agree with TRBD1. The material sequenced was CD4+ T cells sorted from blood, taken at roughly week 55, from a patient treated with tofacitinib. CDR3 loop: CASSYSQGQRETQYF. The CDR3 nucleotides read TGTGCCAGCAGTTACAGCCAGGGACAGAGGGAGACCCAGTACTTC.